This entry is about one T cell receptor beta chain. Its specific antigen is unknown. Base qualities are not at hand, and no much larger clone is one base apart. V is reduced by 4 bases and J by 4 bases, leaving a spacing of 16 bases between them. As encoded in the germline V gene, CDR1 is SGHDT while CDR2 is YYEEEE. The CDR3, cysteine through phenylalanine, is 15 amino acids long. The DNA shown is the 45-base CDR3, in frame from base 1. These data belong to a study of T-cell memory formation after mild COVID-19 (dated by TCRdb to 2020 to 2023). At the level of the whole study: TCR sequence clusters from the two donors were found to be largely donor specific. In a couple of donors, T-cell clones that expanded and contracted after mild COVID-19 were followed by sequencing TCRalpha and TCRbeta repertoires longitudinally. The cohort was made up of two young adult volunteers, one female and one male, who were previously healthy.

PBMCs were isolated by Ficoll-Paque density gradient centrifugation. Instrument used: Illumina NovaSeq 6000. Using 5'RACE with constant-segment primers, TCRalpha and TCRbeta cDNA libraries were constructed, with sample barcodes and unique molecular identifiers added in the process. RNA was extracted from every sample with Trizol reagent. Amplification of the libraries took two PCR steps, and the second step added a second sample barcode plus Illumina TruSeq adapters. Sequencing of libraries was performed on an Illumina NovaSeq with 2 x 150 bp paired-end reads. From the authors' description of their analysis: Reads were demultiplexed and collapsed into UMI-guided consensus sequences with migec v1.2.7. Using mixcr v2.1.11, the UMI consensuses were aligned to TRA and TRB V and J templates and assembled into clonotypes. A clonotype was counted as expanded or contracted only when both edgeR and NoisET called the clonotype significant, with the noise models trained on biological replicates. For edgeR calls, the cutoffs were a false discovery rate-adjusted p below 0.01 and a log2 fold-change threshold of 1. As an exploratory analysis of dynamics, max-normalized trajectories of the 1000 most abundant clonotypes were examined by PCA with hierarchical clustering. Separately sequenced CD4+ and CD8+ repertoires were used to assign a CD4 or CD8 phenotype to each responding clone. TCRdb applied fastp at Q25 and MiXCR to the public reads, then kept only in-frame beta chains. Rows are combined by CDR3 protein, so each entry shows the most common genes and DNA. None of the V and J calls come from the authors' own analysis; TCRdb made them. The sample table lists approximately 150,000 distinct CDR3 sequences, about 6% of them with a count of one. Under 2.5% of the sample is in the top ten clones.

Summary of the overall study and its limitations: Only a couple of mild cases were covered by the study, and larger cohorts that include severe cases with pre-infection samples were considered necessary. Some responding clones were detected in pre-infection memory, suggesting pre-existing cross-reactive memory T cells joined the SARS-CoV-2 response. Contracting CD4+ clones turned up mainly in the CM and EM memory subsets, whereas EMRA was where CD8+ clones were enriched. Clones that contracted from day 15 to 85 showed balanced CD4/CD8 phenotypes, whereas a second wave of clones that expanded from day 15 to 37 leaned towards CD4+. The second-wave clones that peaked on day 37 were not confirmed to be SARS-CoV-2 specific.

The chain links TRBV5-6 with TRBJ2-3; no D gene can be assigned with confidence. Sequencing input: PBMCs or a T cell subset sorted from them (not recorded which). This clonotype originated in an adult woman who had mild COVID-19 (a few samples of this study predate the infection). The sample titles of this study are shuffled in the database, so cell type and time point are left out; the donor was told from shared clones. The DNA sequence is TGTGCCAGCAGCCTTTACACTACCTTGTCAGATACGCAGTATTTT. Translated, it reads CASSLYTTLSDTQYF.